This T cell receptor beta chain was found in a study of blood T cells in healthy people across ages. CDR1 and CDR2 from the germline V gene are SGHKS and YYEKEE (reference sequence). The CDR3 length is 15 residues. Losses at the gene ends were 6 bases for V and 4 bases for J; bases not matched to a gene: 12. This clonotype was seen only a few times. No antigen is known for it. Whole-study results and caveats: Researchers deemed the diversity estimates from one million T cells underestimates. Both higher diversity and more naive CD4+ cells marked long-lived donors when set against aged donors.

Samples each had at least 5.5 micrograms of total RNA extracted. Primers used in a second PCR of about 6 to 12 cycles were a sample-barcoded 5' primer and a J-beta primer mix. Every cDNA molecule carried a tag from a template-switch adaptor bearing 12 random nucleotides. TCRdb used MiXCR to reprocess the 5' RACE reads, holding one entry per CDR3 protein. The data show roughly 1.5 million distinct CDR3 sequences, less than 45% seen once. The sequence came from a woman aged 18-35 years in good health. The rearrangement links TRBV5-5 to TRBJ1-2, with TRBD1 matching over 7 bases. Sequencing input: blood. The CDR3 sequence is CASNGGGTATYGYTF. The CDR3 nucleotides are TGTGCCAGCAACGGAGGAGGGACAGCAACCTATGGCTACACCTTC.